The source of this T cell receptor (beta chain) is a study of blood T cell repertoires in COVID-19 (dated by TCRdb to about 2020). Concerning the study at large: Recovered participants in ImmuneRACE Cohort 3 were defined by two consecutive negative NP/OP PCR tests, clearance by a healthcare professional, or resolution of symptoms. Where available, HLA class I and class II types were obtained from metadata supplied by the sample provider rather than from assay-based typing. A freely available public database, intended as a resource for researchers studying the immune response to SARS-CoV-2, is where the repertoires were released. Samples covering the acute and convalescent phases of COVID-19 were provided by collaborators in the United States, Italy and Spain. Samples were obtained from the ongoing ImmuneRACE study (first 160 participants) and from 1,254 subjects provided by 6 global collaborators. The material from the prospective study consisted of cDNA or gDNA derived from T cells, B-cell-depleted T cells, or PBMCs. The dataset comprised deeply sampled blood TCRbeta repertoires from subjects exposed to, actively infected with, or recovered from COVID-19. Sample metadata almost always included a de-identified subject ID, COVID-19 status, age in years and sex.

The germline V gene sets CDR1 to MNHEY and CDR2 to SVGAGI. At the junction V is shortened by 5 bases and J by 5 bases, with 13 bases in between. Inclusive of the bounding cysteine and phenylalanine, the CDR3 is 14 residues long. The kept DNA is CDR3 alone, 42 bases in frame from the first base. Enrolling through a virtual design, the prospective study's participants ranged in age from roughly 18 to 95 years and lived across 20 to 30 United States geographic areas. In the prospective study, participants were assigned to cohorts based on the clinical history participants reported in a screening survey and a study questionnaire. In the prospective study, mobile phlebotomists collected whole blood, serum and a nasopharyngeal or oropharyngeal swab from each participant. Prospective study participants could optionally give additional blood draws and questionnaires over an approximately 2-month period. Blood samples from the prospective study were shipped frozen or at room temperature prior to DNA extraction.

For this clone: The target of this receptor is not known. The record has no base qualities; no much larger clone is one base away.

General findings and caveats noted by the study authors: The quantity of clinical and demographic metadata differed by source and by participant and was supplied without curation.

TCRbeta CDR3 regions were amplified from genomic DNA using the immunoSEQ Assay, a bias-controlled multiplex PCR. The original methods were these. The number of nucleated cells in each sample was estimated by amplification of reference gene primers within the assay. To quantify the absolute abundance of each unique TCRbeta CDR3 rearrangement, sequence reads were collapsed and filtered. Productive Simpson clonality was computed per sample as the square root of Simpson's diversity index over productive rearrangements. TCRdb took over this immuneACCESS table, retaining in-frame rearrangements with V and J assigned. Such tables are incomplete; in checked studies, under half of the missing clones stem from an unresolved V gene, and the remainder is unexplained. Clone size and V and J calls were adopted from that table, with D and trimming inferred from the DNA. The sample yields some 200,000 clones; roughly nine tenths were counted once. The ten largest clones represent approximately 2.8% of the sample.

The sequence was collected from a woman aged 45-65 years in a cohort exposed to, infected with or recovered from COVID-19 (not recorded which). The receptor chain draws on TRBV6-5 and TRBJ1-5; no D gene call is confident. Sequenced material: PBMCs or T cells enriched from blood (not recorded which). The nucleotide sequence is TGTGCCAGCAGTCAGAGGGCAGCTTATCAGCCCCAGCATTTT. The translation is CASSQRAAYQPQHF.